A selection of T cell receptor beta chains follows, all from one sample in a study of T cell responses to AZD1222 COVID-19 vaccine. The table came from immunoSEQ multiplex PCR; TCRdb's copy has only in-frame clones and leaves some out. Of 55,000 to 75,000 clones listed, roughly 90% are singletons. The starting material was peripheral blood, obtained on day 0 of AZD1222 vaccination. These receptors originate from an adult in good health. Both conserved end residues are part of each CDR3. D genes are given only for firm matches. Not all rows give a size; the values are once, few, many and, for expanded clones, a class.

v_call,d_call,j_call,cdr3_length,clone_size,cdr3_aa,cdr3_nt
TRBV18,TRBD1,TRBJ1-2,13,NA,CASSPLDRAGYTF,TGTGCCAGCTCACCCCTCGACAGGGCAGGCTACACCTTC
TRBV11-2,TRBD1,TRBJ2-7,14,NA,CASSPGQYTYEQYF,TGTGCCAGCAGCCCGGGACAGTACACCTACGAGCAGTACTTC
TRBV5-4,TRBD2,TRBJ2-5,15,NA,CASSTGTSAWETQYF,TGTGCCAGCAGCACCGGGACTAGCGCCTGGGAGACCCAGTACTTC
TRBV11-2,TRBD1,TRBJ1-2,16,NA,CASSLDREGLQGGYTF,TGTGCCAGCAGTTTGGACAGGGAGGGTCTTCAGGGCGGCTACACCTTC
TRBV4-2,TRBD2,TRBJ2-3,15,once,CASSSAGAGTDTQYF,TGTGCCAGCAGTTCAGCGGGGGCTGGCACAGATACGCAGTATTTT
TRBV27,NA,TRBJ1-2,14,NA,CASSLTGYNYGYTF,TGTGCCAGCAGTTTGACAGGCTATAACTATGGCTACACCTTC
TRBV5-1,NA,TRBJ2-2,14,NA,CASSSGANTGELFF,TGCGCCAGCTCTTCGGGGGCGAACACCGGGGAGCTGTTTTTT
TRBV5-1,NA,TRBJ1-1,15,NA,CASSLVTGLNTEAFF,TGCGCCAGCAGCTTGGTCACAGGACTCAACACTGAAGCTTTCTTT
TRBV27,NA,TRBJ1-6,15,once,CASSFFGQSNSPLHF,TGTGCCAGCAGTTTTTTCGGACAGTCGAATTCACCCCTCCACTTT
TRBV18,TRBD1,TRBJ2-5,14,NA,CASSPVDREETQYF,TGTGCCAGCTCACCCGTCGACAGGGAAGAGACCCAGTACTTC
TRBV4-1,NA,TRBJ1-5,16,NA,CASSQEAWQPNQPQHF,TGCGCCAGCAGCCAAGAAGCTTGGCAGCCTAATCAGCCCCAGCATTTT
TRBV7-9,NA,TRBJ2-1,12,NA,CASRKEGAEQFF,TGTGCCAGCAGAAAGGAGGGAGCTGAGCAGTTCTTC
TRBV5-1,TRBD1,TRBJ1-1,16,NA,CASSLVTGGVNREAFF,TGCGCCAGCAGCTTGGTGACAGGGGGCGTAAATAGAGAAGCTTTCTTT
TRBV15,NA,TRBJ1-4,15,once,CATSRGAEEYEKLFF,TGTGCCACCAGCAGAGGGGCCGAGGAGTACGAAAAACTGTTTTTT
TRBV7-3,NA,TRBJ2-1,12,NA,CASSRGSGEQFF,TGTGCCAGCAGCCGCGGCTCCGGTGAGCAGTTCTTC
TRBV5-1,TRBD2,TRBJ2-5,14,NA,CASSSTSGVETQYF,TGCGCCAGCAGCTCTACTAGCGGTGTGGAGACCCAGTACTTC
TRBV2,NA,TRBJ2-3,15,few,CASSDRGGSTDTQYF,TGTGCCAGCAGTGACAGGGGGGGAAGCACAGATACGCAGTATTTT